One T cell receptor beta chain is described in this entry. This entry is derived from a study of chemoradiotherapy in HPV16-positive cancers. Profiled with immunoSEQ multiplex PCR; TCRdb holds only in-frame clones, not every one. The table has more than 15,000 clones, approximately 79% seen once. The germline V and J ends were trimmed by 8 bases and 6 bases, with 8 bases remaining between them. The germline gives CDR1 MDHEN, CDR2 SYDVKM. The CDR3 sequence is 11 residues long. This chain links TRBV28 with TRBJ1-5; no definite D call. This receptor was taken from a human donor with HPV-associated anogenital cancer. Sample acquisition took place from a patient who underwent chemoradiotherapy. CDR3 coding DNA: TGTGCCAGCGGATCGATTCAGCCCCAGCATTTT. Protein: CASGSIQPQHF.